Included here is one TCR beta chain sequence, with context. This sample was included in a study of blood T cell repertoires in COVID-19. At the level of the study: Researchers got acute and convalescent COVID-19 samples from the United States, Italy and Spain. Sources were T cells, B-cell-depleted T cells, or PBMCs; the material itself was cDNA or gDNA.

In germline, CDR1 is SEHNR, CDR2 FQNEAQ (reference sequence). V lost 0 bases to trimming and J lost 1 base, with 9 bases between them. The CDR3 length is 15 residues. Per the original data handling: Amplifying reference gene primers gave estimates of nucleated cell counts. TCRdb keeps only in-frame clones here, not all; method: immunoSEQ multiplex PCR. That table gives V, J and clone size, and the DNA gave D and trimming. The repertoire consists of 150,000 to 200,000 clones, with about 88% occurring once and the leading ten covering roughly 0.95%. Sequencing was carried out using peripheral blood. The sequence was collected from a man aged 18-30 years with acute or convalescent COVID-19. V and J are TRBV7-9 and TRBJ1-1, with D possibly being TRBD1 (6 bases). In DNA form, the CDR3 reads TGTGCCAGCAGCTTAGCAGGACAGCCGAACACTGAAGCTTTCTTT. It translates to CASSLAGQPNTEAFF.